A single TCR beta chain is shown here with its context. The target of this receptor is not known. Base qualities are not provided; no much larger clone lies one nucleotide away. Reading the germline V gene (reference sequence) gives CDR1 PRHDT and CDR2 FYEKMQ. A distance of 7 bases separates the germline ends of V and J, which lose 1 base and 9 bases respectively. The CDR3, from cysteine to phenylalanine, totals 12 residues. Only the CDR3 portion is preserved as DNA: 36 bases, with reading frame beginning at the first base. These data originate in a study of PD-L1 blockade in urothelial cancer (dated by TCRdb to the late 2010s). About the investigation overall: All patients started therapy around 2014 and received atezolizumab 1,200 mg intravenously every 3 weeks. Twenty-five of 29 patients were identified as males with urothelial cancer of bladder origin, and a prior smoking history was reported by 18 of 29 patients. An ECOG performance status of 0 or 1 was recorded for the patients, and 0 to 3 prior chemotherapy regimens had been received by the patients. Blood samples were analyzed 3 weeks after the start of treatment (second dose) and 6 weeks after the start of treatment. Blood samples gave median yields of around 140,000 T cells and 80,000 to 90,000 unique TCRs, along with a median clonality of around 0.08. Somatic, immune and clinical correlates of response to PD-L1 blockade with atezolizumab in urothelial cancer were the focus of an exploratory multi-omic analysis. TCR sequencing covered pretreatment tumor samples and matched, serially collected peripheral blood taken before and after atezolizumab treatment. Durable clinical benefit was defined as a progression-free survival longer than 6 months, and TCR features were additionally tested against progression-free survival and overall survival. In the same patients, pretreatment tumors underwent whole exome sequencing and RNA sequencing in addition to TCR sequencing. Durable clinical benefit was achieved by nine patients and was not achieved by 20 patients. Under 30 patients had pretreatment blood TCR-seq, about 25 had at least one posttreatment blood collection, and about 25 had tumor TCR-seq. Results the study describes overall, beyond this receptor: A pretreatment peripheral blood TCR clonality below the median was linked to improved progression-free and overall survival. Greater expansion of tumor-associated TCR clones in peripheral blood 3 weeks after the start of treatment was observed in patients with durable benefit (n of about 24, p = 0.022). Because the sample size was small (n of about 30) and many of the analyses were exploratory, the results are meant to be hypothesis-generating.

Synthetic TCR analog templates were spiked into each PCR to estimate absolute template abundance from read counts. TCRbeta CDR3 regions were amplified from genomic DNA with bias-controlled V and J gene primers using the immunoSEQ assay. Sequencing of rearranged TCRbeta segments was performed at approximately 20X coverage. As for how the authors treated the data: Sequencing errors were corrected by clustering, and CDR3s were annotated against IMGT so that V, D and J genes could be assigned. Downstream analyses used only productive TCRbeta rearrangements, leaving out any out-of-frame or stop-codon sequences. Clonality was computed as one minus Shannon entropy normalized by the log of the number of unique productive sequences. Clones differing between time points or between blood and tumor were identified by Fisher's exact test with Benjamini-Hochberg correction at adjusted p below 0.01. This immuneACCESS table, as held by TCRdb, lists in-frame sequences with V and J called but not all clones. Of the missing ones, under half trace to an unresolved V gene in checked studies; the others have no known cause. That table is the source of V, J and clone size, and D and trimming were worked out from the DNA. Within this sample are about 17,000 clones, with 89% of them counted one time only. Of the sample, roughly 12% falls within the top ten clones.

The time point tag for this specimen amounts to: pretreatment peripheral blood. A total of 25 to 30 patients with locally advanced or metastatic urothelial carcinoma, treated at Memorial Sloan Kettering on a trial protocol, made up the cohort. Peripheral blood mononuclear cells were collected pretreatment and during treatment, with between 1 and 8 total time points per patient. The Qiagen DNeasy Blood extraction kit was used to purify genomic DNA from total PBMCs and tumor samples. Collected pretreatment and during treatment, PBMCs were isolated and stored as previously described. The clonotype comes from a man between 65 and 85 years old with urothelial cancer. The chain joins TRBV13 to TRBJ2-1, with a weak D call of TRBD2 (5 bases match). The sample here was PBMCs, taken around atezolizumab (anti-PD-L1) treatment. The CDR3 sequence is CASSLAGIEQFF. The sequence in DNA is TGTGCCAGCAGCTTAGCGGGGATTGAGCAGTTCTTC.